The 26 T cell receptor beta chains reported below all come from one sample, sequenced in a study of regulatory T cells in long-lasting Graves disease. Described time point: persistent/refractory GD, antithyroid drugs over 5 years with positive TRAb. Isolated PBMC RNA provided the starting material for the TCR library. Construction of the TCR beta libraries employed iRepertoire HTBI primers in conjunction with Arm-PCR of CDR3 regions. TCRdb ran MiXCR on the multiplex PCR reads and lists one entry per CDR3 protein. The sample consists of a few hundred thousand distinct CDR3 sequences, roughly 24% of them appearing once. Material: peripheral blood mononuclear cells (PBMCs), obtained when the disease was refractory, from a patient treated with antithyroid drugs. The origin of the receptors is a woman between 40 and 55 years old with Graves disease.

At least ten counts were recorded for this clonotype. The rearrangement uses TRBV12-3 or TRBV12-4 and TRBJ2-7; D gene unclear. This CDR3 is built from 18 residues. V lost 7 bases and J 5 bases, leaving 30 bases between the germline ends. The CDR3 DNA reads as TGTGCCAGCACCCGTAGAAAGGGCAGCCTATCCTCTACCCACGAGCAGTACTTC. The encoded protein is CASTRRKGSLSSTHEQYF.

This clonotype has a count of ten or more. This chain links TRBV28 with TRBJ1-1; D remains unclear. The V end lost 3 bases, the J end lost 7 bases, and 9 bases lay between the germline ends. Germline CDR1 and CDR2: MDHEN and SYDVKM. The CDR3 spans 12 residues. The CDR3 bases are TGTGCCAGCAGTTTGCTGGTTGGTGAAGCTTTCTTT. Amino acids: CASSLLVGEAFF.

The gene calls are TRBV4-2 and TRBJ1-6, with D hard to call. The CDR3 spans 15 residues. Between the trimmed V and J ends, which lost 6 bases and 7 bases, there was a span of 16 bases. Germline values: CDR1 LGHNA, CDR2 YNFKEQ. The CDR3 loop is CASSPGRPGNSPLHF. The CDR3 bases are TGTGCCAGCAGTCCGGGCCGTCCGGGGAATTCACCCCTCCACTTT.

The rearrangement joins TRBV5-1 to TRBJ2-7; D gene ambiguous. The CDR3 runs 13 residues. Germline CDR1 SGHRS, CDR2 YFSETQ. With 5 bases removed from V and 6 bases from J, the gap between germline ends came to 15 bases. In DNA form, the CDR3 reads TGCGCCAGCAGTTATGGGGTTACGGGCGAGCAGTACTTC. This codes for CASSYGVTGEQYF.

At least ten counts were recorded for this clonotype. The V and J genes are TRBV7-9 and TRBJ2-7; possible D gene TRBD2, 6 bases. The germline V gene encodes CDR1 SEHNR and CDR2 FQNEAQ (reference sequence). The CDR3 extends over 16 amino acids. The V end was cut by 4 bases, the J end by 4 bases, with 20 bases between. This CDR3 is CASSSAFGSRRYEQYF. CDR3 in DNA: TGTGCCAGCAGCTCCGCGTTCGGGAGTAGGAGGTACGAGCAGTACTTC.

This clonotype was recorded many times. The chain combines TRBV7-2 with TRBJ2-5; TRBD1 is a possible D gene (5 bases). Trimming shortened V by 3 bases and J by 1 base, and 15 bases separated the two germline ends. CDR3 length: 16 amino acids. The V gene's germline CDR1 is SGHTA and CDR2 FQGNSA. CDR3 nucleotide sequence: TGTGCCAGCAGCTTGACCAGGGTATCGATCCAAGAGACCCAGTACTTC. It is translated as CASSLTRVSIQETQYF. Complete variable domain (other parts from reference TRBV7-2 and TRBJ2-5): GAGVSQSPSNKVTEKGKDVELRCDPISGHTALYWYRQSLGQGLEFLIYFQGNSAPDKSGLPSDRFSAERTGGSVSTLTIQRTQQEDSAVYLCASSLTRVSIQETQYFGPGTRLLVL.

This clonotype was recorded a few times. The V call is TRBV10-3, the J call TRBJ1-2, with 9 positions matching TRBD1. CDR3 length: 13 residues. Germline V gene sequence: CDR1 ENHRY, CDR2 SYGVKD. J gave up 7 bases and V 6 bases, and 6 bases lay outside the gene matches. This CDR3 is CAIRRGTGLGYTF. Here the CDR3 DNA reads TGTGCCATCAGGAGGGGGACAGGGCTTGGCTACACCTTC.

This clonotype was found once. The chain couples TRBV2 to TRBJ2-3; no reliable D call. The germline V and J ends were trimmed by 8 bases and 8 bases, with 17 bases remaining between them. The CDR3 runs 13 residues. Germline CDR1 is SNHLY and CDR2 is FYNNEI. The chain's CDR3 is CASSGPLRGTQYF. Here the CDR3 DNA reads TGTGCCAGCTCCGGTCCTCTCCGAGGTACGCAGTATTTT.

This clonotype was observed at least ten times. The CDR3 sequence: CSARISRLAGGPSGELFF. The CDR3, as DNA: TGCAGTGCTAGAATCTCTAGACTAGCGGGAGGGCCTAGCGGGGAGCTGTTTTTT. This chain uses TRBV20-1 with TRBJ2-2; 14 positions agree with TRBD2. This CDR3 is 18 amino acids long. Germline V gene data show CDR1 as DFQATT and CDR2 as SNEGSKA (reference sequence). The ends lost 2 bases at V and 7 bases at J; junction bases unmatched: 12.

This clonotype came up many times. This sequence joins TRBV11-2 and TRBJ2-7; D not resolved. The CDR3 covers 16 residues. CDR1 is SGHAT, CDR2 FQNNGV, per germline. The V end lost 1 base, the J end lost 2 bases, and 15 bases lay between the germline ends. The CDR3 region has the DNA TGTGCCAGCAGCTTAGCTCGGGCTACCCCAGCCTACGAGCAGTACTTC. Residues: CASSLARATPAYEQYF.

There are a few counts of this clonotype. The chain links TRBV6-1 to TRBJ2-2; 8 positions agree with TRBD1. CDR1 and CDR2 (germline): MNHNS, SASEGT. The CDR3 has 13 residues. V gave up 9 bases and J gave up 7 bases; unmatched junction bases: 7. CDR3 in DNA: TGTGCCAGTAGGGACAGGCGGGACGGGGAGCTGTTTTTT. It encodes CASRDRRDGELFF.

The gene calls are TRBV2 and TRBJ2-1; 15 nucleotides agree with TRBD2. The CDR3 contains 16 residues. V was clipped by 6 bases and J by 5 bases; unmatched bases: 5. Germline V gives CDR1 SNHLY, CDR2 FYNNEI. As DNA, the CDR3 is TGTGCCAGCAGCCCGCGGACTAGCGGGAGGGACAATGAGCAGTTCTTC. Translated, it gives CASSPRTSGRDNEQFF.

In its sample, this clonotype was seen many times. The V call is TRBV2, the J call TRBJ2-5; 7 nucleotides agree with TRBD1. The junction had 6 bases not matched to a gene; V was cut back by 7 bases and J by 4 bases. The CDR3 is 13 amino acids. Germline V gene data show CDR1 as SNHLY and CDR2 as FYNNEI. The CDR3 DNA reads TGTGCCAGCAACGGACAGGTGGGAGAGACCCAGTACTTC. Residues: CASNGQVGETQYF.

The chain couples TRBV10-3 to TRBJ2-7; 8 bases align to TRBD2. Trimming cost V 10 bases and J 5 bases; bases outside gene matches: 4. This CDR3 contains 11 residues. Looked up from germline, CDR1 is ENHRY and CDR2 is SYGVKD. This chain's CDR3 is CATGGGNEQYF. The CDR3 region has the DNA TGTGCCACGGGGGGGGGGAACGAGCAGTACTTC.

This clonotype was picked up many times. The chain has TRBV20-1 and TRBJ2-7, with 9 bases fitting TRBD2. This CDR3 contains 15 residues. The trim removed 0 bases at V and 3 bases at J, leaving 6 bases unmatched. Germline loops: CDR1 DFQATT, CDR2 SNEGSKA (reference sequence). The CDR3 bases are TGCAGTGCTAGAGATAGCGGGAGAAACGACTACGAGCAGTACTTC. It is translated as CSARDSGRNDYEQYF.

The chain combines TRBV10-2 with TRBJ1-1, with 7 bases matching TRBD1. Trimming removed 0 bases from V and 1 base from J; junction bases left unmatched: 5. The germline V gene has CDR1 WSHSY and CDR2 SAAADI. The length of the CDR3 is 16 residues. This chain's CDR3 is CASSESTGTANTEAFF. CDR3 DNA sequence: TGCGCCAGCAGTGAGTCTACCGGGACAGCGAACACTGAAGCTTTCTTT.

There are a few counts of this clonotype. The DNA for the CDR3 is TGCGCCAGCAGCCAAGAGGCCAGGGGAGGGGATGGCTACACCTTC. This codes for CASSQEARGGDGYTF. J is TRBJ1-2 and V is TRBV4-1; D may be TRBD1 (6 bases). Trimming shortened V by 0 bases and J by 6 bases, and 14 bases separated the two germline ends. This CDR3 spans 15 amino acids. Germline values: CDR1 MGHRA, CDR2 YSYEKL.

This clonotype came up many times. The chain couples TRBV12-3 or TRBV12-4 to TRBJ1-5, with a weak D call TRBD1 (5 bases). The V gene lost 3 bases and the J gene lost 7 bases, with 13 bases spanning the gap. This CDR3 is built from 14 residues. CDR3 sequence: CASSFRGPRQPQHF. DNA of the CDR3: TGTGCCAGCAGTTTTAGGGGACCGAGACAGCCCCAGCATTTT.

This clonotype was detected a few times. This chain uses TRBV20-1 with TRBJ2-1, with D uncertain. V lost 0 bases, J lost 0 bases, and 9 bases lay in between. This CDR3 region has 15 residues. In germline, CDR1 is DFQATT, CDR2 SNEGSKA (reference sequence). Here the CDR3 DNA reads TGCAGTGCTAGAGATGGCATTCCCTCCTACAATGAGCAGTTCTTC. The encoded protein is CSARDGIPSYNEQFF.

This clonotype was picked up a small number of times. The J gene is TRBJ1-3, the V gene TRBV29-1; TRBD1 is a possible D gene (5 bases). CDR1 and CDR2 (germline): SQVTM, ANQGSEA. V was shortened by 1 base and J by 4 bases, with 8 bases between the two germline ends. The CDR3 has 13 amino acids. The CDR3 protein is CSVEGGVGNTIYF. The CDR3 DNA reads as TGCAGCGTTGAAGGAGGGGTCGGAAACACCATATATTTT.

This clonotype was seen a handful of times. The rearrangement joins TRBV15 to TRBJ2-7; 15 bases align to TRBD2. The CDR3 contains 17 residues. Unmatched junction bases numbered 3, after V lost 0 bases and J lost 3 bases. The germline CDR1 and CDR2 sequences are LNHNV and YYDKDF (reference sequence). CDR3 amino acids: CATSRDRGLAGGYEQYF. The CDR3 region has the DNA TGTGCCACCAGCAGAGATCGGGGACTAGCGGGGGGCTACGAGCAGTACTTC.

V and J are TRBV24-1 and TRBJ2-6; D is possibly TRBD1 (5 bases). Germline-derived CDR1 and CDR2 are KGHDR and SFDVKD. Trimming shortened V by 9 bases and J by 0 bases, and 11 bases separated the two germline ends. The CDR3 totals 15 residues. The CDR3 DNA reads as TGTGCCACCTCGAAGGGGAACTCTGGGGCCAACGTCCTGACTTTC. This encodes CATSKGNSGANVLTF.

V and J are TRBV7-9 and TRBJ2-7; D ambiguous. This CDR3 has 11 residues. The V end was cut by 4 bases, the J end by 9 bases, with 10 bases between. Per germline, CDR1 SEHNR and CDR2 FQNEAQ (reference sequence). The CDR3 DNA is TGTGCCAGCAGCTCAGTAAACGGGCAGTACTTC. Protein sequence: CASSSVNGQYF.

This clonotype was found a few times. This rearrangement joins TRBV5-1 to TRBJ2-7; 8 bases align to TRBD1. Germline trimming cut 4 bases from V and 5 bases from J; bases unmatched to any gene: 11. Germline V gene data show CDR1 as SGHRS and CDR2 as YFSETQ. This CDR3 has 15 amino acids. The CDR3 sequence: CASSHPGQAVHEQYF. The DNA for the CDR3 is TGCGCCAGCAGCCATCCGGGACAGGCGGTCCACGAGCAGTACTTC.

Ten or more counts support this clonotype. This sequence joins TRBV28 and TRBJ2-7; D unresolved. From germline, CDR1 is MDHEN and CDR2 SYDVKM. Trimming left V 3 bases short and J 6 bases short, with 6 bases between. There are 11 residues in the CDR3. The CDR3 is CASSFSGEQYF. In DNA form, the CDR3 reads TGTGCCAGCAGTTTTTCAGGCGAGCAGTACTTC.

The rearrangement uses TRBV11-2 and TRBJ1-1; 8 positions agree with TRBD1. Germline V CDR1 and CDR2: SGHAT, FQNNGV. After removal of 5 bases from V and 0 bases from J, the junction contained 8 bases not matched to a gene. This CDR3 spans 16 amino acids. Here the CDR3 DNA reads TGTGCCAGCAGCCGGGACAGGAGGTTCATGAACACTGAAGCTTTCTTT. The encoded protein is CASSRDRRFMNTEAFF.